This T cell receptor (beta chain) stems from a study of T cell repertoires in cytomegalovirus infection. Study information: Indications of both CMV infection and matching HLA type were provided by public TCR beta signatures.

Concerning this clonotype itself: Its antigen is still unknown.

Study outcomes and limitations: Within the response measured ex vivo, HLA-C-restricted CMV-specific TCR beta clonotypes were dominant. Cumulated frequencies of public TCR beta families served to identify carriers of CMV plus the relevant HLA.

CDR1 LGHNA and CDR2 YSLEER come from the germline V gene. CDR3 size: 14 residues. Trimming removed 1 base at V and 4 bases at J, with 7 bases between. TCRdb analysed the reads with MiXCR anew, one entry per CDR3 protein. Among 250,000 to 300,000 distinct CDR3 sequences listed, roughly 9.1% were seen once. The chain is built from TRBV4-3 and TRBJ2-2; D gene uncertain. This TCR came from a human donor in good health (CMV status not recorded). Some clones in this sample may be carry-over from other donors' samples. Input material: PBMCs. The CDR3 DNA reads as TGCGCCAGCAGCCAAGGGTCGGTCACCGGGGAGCTGTTTTTT. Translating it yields CASSQGSVTGELFF.